This record concerns one TCR beta chain sequence. Per the authors' pipeline: Scientists estimated how many nucleated cells there were by amplifying reference gene primers. Assay: immunoSEQ multiplex PCR; the TCRdb copy retains only in-frame clones and omits some. V and J calls and clone size are as listed in that table; D and trimming were resolved from the DNA. The repertoire includes approximately 46,000 clones, 91% of them detected once, and 6% to 6.5% sits in the top ten. This sample was taken from a study of blood T cell repertoires in COVID-19. Study at large: Donors in the United States, Italy and Spain gave samples during acute or convalescent COVID-19. Sources were T cells, B-cell-depleted T cells, or PBMCs; the material itself was cDNA or gDNA.

The germline CDR1 and CDR2 sequences are MDHEN and SYDVKM. V gave up 6 bases and J gave up 0 bases; unmatched junction bases: 3. The CDR3 totals 14 residues. This receptor was identified in a man aged 70-80 years with active COVID-19. The material sequenced was peripheral blood. The V and J genes are TRBV28 and TRBJ1-2, with 8 positions matching TRBD1. The CDR3 spells CASRPGGANYGYTF. In DNA, the CDR3 is TGTGCCAGCAGACCAGGGGGCGCTAACTATGGCTACACCTTC.